The T cell receptor (beta chain) under discussion was sequenced for a study of T cells in Graves' hyperthyroidism and ophthalmopathy. The overall study: Peripheral blood samples were taken at initial diagnosis, prior to any treatment. General study points: Progression to ophthalmopathy was predicted a median of 6.5 months early. Patients with ophthalmopathy were separated from those with stable hyperthyroidism by a 13 V-J model.

Thyroid ultrasound, orbital computed tomography, clinical symptoms, and serum thyroxine and TRAb underpinned diagnoses. TCR beta CDR3 sequences were amplified from RNA transcripts. Using the HTBI primer set, a first-round RT-PCR was run on the TCR CDR3. TCRdb reanalysed the multiplex PCR reads using MiXCR and keeps one entry per CDR3 protein. The table has 500,000 to 750,000 distinct CDR3 sequences, 15% to 18% seen once. CDR1 is SGHRS, CDR2 YFSETQ, per germline. The CDR3 runs 14 residues. V was cut by 4 bases and J by 6 bases, with 14 bases left in between. This clonotype was counted ten times or more. Its antigen is unknown.

Source material: blood. The sequence came from a woman between 25 and 40 years old with Graves' hyperthyroidism. The chain is built from TRBV5-1 and TRBJ2-1, with D perhaps TRBD2 (5 bases). This chain's CDR3 is CASSGLEAPNEQFF. In DNA, the CDR3 is TGCGCCAGCAGCGGGTTGGAGGCCCCCAATGAGCAGTTCTTC.